One sample yielded the 10 T cell receptor beta chains listed below, sequenced in a study of cytomegalovirus exposure and HLA in healthy donors. The PCR contained 60 Vbeta and 13 Jbeta primers. Only in-frame clones appear in the TCRdb table, and some are missing; sequencing was by immunoSEQ multiplex PCR. The table shows about 200,000 clones, with 75% to 90% occurring only once. Sequenced input: PBMCs. These receptor sequences come from a woman aged 35 to 49 in good health and CMV-seronegative.

On this clone itself: Other DNA sequences in the sample encode the same CDR3. V usage is TRBV28 and J usage is TRBJ2-7; maybe TRBD1 (5 bases). With 4 bases removed from V and 2 bases from J, the gap between germline ends came to 18 bases. This CDR3 has 16 amino acids. The germline V gene encodes CDR1 MDHEN and CDR2 SYDVKM. DNA of the CDR3: TGTGCCAGCAGTTCTACCGGCCAGGGTAACCCCTACGAGCAGTACTTC. Translated, it gives CASSSTGQGNPYEQYF.

The genes are TRBV4-1 and TRBJ1-6, with 7 bases lining up with TRBD1. The length of the CDR3 is 19 residues. Germline CDR1 MGHRA, CDR2 YSYEKL. Trimming took 1 base from V and 3 from J; bases not matched to a gene: 12. The CDR3, as DNA: TGCGCCAGCAGCCAAGTAGTTGGTGTCAGGGGGGTCTATAATTCACCCCTCCACTTT. Translated, it gives CASSQVVGVRGVYNSPLHF.

This sequence joins TRBV11-2 and TRBJ2-7; D gene ambiguous. With 3 bases removed from V and 3 bases from J, the gap between germline ends came to 6 bases. This CDR3 contains 12 residues. Per the germline V gene, CDR1 is SGHAT and CDR2 is FQNNGV. DNA of the CDR3: TGTGCCAGCAGCTTTGACTTCTACGAGCAGTACTTC. Its translation is CASSFDFYEQYF. The variable domain in full, completed from reference TRBV11-2 and TRBJ2-7, reads EAGVAQSPRYKIIEKRQSVAFWCNPISGHATLYWYQQILGQGPKLLIQFQNNGVVDDSQLPKDRFSAERLKGVDSTLKIQPAKLEDSAVYLCASSFDFYEQYFGPGTRLTVT.

CDR3 protein: CATSPRLAGLRNTGELFF. CDR3 coding DNA: TGTGCCACCAGCCCTCGGCTAGCGGGATTGAGAAACACCGGGGAGCTGTTTTTT. The rearrangement joins TRBV15 to TRBJ2-2; 9 bases are a match to TRBD2. V shed 5 bases, J shed 2 bases, and the junction held 12 bases outside the gene matches. CDR3 size: 18 residues. Germline CDR1 reads LNHNV; CDR2 reads YYDKDF (reference sequence).

The chain links TRBV6-5 to TRBJ2-5; D remains unclear. CDR1 MNHEY and CDR2 SVGAGI come from the germline V gene. CDR3 length: 14 residues. V gave up 0 bases and J gave up 4 bases, with 9 bases separating them. CDR3 nucleotide sequence: TGTGCCAGCAGTTACTCCTACCTTACAGAGACCCAGTACTTC. It encodes CASSYSYLTETQYF.

V gene TRBV2 combines with J gene TRBJ2-5, with 8 bases aligning to TRBD1. The V and J ends lost 3 bases and 0 bases, in that order; junction bases with no gene match: 6. The length of the CDR3 is 16 residues. Germline-derived CDR1 and CDR2 are SNHLY and FYNNEI. The CDR3 sequence is CASSDWQGAYQETQYF. DNA for the CDR3: TGTGCCAGCAGTGACTGGCAGGGGGCCTACCAAGAGACCCAGTACTTC.

This clone has a single count. This chain joins TRBV7-9 and TRBJ2-2; possible D gene TRBD1, 5 bases. Germline CDR1 and CDR2: SEHNR and FQNEAQ (reference sequence). The CDR3 runs to 13 residues. Trimming took off 5 bases at V and 6 bases at J, with 10 bases between the two ends. DNA of the CDR3: TGTGCCAGCAGCACCCAGGGTGCCGGGGAGCTGTTTTTT. Its translation is CASSTQGAGELFF.

The chain joins TRBV7-9 to TRBJ2-2, with D perhaps TRBD2 (5 bases). Germline values: CDR1 SEHNR, CDR2 FQNEAQ (reference sequence). V was shortened by 4 bases and J by 0 bases, with 12 bases between the two germline ends. CDR3 length: 16 amino acids. The CDR3 DNA follows: TGTGCCAGCAGCTCCCGGGCGGGTGCGAACACCGGGGAGCTGTTTTTT. Translation gives CASSSRAGANTGELFF.

The rearrangement links TRBV28 to TRBJ2-7, with unresolved D. The CDR3 is made up of 17 amino acids. The V and J ends lost 2 bases and 0 bases respectively, with 17 bases between them. Germline V gene data show CDR1 as MDHEN and CDR2 as SYDVKM. CDR3 amino acids: CASSLGSVAEISYEQYF. CDR3 nucleotides: TGTGCCAGCAGTTTAGGTTCGGTAGCAGAAATCTCCTACGAGCAGTACTTC.

J is TRBJ2-1 and V is TRBV5-1; a weak D match, TRBD2 (5 bases). Germline values: CDR1 SGHRS, CDR2 YFSETQ. V gave up 4 bases and J gave up 4 bases, with 15 bases separating them. The CDR3 is made up of 15 amino acids. CDR3 loop: CASSPTSFIYNEQFF. The CDR3 nucleotides are TGCGCCAGCAGCCCTACTAGTTTCATTTACAATGAGCAGTTCTTC.